This is a list of T cell receptor beta chains from one sample in a study of blood T cell repertoires in COVID-19. Measured with immunoSEQ multiplex PCR; TCRdb has only the in-frame clones, and not every one. The data hold over 85,000 clones, with 85% observed a single time. Sequencing input: peripheral blood. These TCRs come from a man older than 75 with acute or convalescent COVID-19. Each CDR3 is given with its conserved first and last residue. Each record gives: CDR3 protein, CDR3 DNA, V gene, D gene, clone size, J gene. D genes are given only for firm matches. A clone size is listed for some rows: how often the clone was seen (once, few, many), or a class if it is expanded.

CASSRQGGSTDTQYF TGCGCCAGCAGCAGACAGGGGGGAAGCACAGATACGCAGTATTTT TRBV5-1 TRBD1 - TRBJ2-3
CASSESRVAKNIQYF TGCGCCAGCAGCGAATCCAGGGTTGCCAAAAACATTCAGTACTTC TRBV10-1 - - TRBJ2-4
CSASMAEETQYF TGCAGTGCTAGTATGGCGGAAGAGACCCAGTACTTC TRBV20-1 - - TRBJ2-5
CASSTGVPVQYF TGTGCCAGCAGTACGGGAGTTCCCGTGCAGTACTTC TRBV28 - few TRBJ2-7
CASSGTPPDRTLYNEQFF TGTGCCAGCAGCGGAACGCCCCCGGACAGGACCCTCTACAATGAGCAGTTCTTC TRBV25-1 TRBD1 - TRBJ2-1
CASRLGQANTGELFF TGTGCCAGCAGACTGGGACAGGCGAACACCGGGGAGCTGTTTTTT TRBV6-5 TRBD1 once TRBJ2-2
CASSSGDRGHGYTF TGCGCCAGCAGCTCTGGAGACAGGGGGCATGGCTACACCTTC TRBV5-1 TRBD1 - TRBJ1-2
CASSPGSTYEQYF TGTGCCAGCAGCCCGGGATCGACCTACGAGCAGTACTTC TRBV7-9 - - TRBJ2-7
CASSPGWGRDGRYEQYF TGTGCCAGCAGCCCAGGGTGGGGCCGAGATGGCCGCTACGAGCAGTACTTC TRBV7-8 - - TRBJ2-7
CASSYGGQGNEKLFF TGTGCCAGCAGTTACGGAGGACAGGGAAATGAAAAACTGTTTTTT TRBV6-5 TRBD1 - TRBJ1-4
CASTLGLAGNTGELFF TGCGCCAGCACCTTAGGGCTAGCTGGGAACACCGGGGAGCTGTTTTTT TRBV5-1 - - TRBJ2-2
CASSEHRGSGNTIYF TGTGCCAGCAGTGAACATCGGGGCTCTGGAAACACCATATATTTT TRBV6-1 - - TRBJ1-3
CASSPGEGEDTQYF TGTGCCAGCAGCCCCGGGGAGGGCGAGGATACGCAGTATTTT TRBV11-3 TRBD2 - TRBJ2-3
CASSYSDRGLDEQFF TGTGCCAGCAGTTACTCGGACAGGGGGTTGGATGAGCAGTTCTTC TRBV6-5 TRBD1 - TRBJ2-1
CATSTEGRGETQYF TGTGCCACCAGTACAGAGGGGAGGGGCGAGACCCAGTACTTC TRBV24-1 TRBD2 - TRBJ2-5
CASSIRTTALREQYF TGTGCCAGTAGTATTCGGACTACCGCCCTCCGGGAGCAGTACTTC TRBV19 - - TRBJ2-7
CSATSGVEQYF TGCAGTGCTACCTCGGGTGTCGAGCAGTACTTC TRBV20-1 - - TRBJ2-7
CARSKNGGSSYNEQFF TGTGCCCGATCCAAGAATGGCGGGAGCTCCTACAATGAGCAGTTCTTC TRBV5-4 TRBD2 - TRBJ2-1
CASELTVFYEQYF TGTGCCAGCGAGTTAACCGTTTTTTACGAGCAGTACTTC TRBV28 - once TRBJ2-7
CASSYSSRGSGNTIYF TGTGCCAGCAGTTACTCGAGTAGGGGTTCTGGAAACACCATATATTTT TRBV6-5 - - TRBJ1-3
CASSHTSGRSTGELFF TGTGCCAGCAGCCATACTAGCGGGAGATCCACCGGGGAGCTGTTTTTT TRBV7-3 TRBD2 - TRBJ2-2
CASSYLGQTTSNEQFF TGTGCCAGCAGTTATCTCGGACAGACTACTTCCAATGAGCAGTTCTTC TRBV6-2/TRBV6-3 - - TRBJ2-1